The next 31 T cell receptor beta chains were all read from a single sample in a study of blood T cell repertoires in COVID-19 (TCRdb year 2020). Receptor libraries were prepared by the immunoSEQ multiplex PCR assay. Held by TCRdb, this immuneACCESS table contains in-frame sequences only and omits some clones. Under half of the omission traces to an unresolved V gene where checked; the cause of the rest is unknown. This sample has around 25,000 clones in its table, and 80% to 85% of those were observed once. The ten biggest clones cover about 6% of the sample. Sample: peripheral blood. The receptors come from a man in his 70s with acute or convalescent COVID-19.

This sequence joins TRBV5-1 and TRBJ1-1; tentatively, D is TRBD1 (5 bases). V was trimmed by 0 bases and J by 4 bases, leaving 13 bases between them. CDR1 is SGHRS, CDR2 YFSETQ, per germline. CDR3 size: 15 residues. The CDR3 reads CASSLDRPQVTEAFF. The CDR3 coding sequence is TGCGCCAGCAGCTTGGACAGGCCCCAGGTCACTGAAGCTTTCTTT.

The V and J genes are TRBV29-1 and TRBJ2-3; 10 bases map to TRBD2. V shed 4 bases, J shed 2 bases, and the junction held 9 bases outside the gene matches. The V gene's germline CDR1 is SQVTM and CDR2 ANQGSEA. There are 16 residues in the CDR3. CDR3 DNA: TGCAGCGTTGGGGGCAGCGGGAGGGGGTCCACAGATACGCAGTATTTT. The encoded protein is CSVGGSGRGSTDTQYF.

This clone was found a few times. V gene TRBV6-5 combines with J gene TRBJ2-1, with TRBD1 as a possible D gene (6 bases). Trimming shortened V by 7 bases and J by 8 bases, and 18 bases separated the two germline ends. This CDR3 region has 14 residues. Per germline, CDR1 MNHEY and CDR2 SVGAGI. The CDR3: CASTTGLGDDEQFF. In DNA, the CDR3 is TGTGCCAGCACCACAGGGTTGGGGGACGATGAGCAGTTCTTC.

The V and J genes are TRBV21-1 and TRBJ1-6; the table's D call, TRBD1, was not checked against the DNA. TRBV21-1 is designated a pseudogene. The CDR3 totals 19 residues. This chain's CDR3 is CASSVRDRGVSSYNSPLHF. DNA of the CDR3: TGTGCCAGCAGCGTCCGGGACAGGGGGGTAAGCTCCTATAATTCACCCCTCCACTTT.

The chain joins TRBV5-4 to TRBJ2-3; TRBD2 matches 7 bases. This CDR3 has 16 amino acids. V trimming: 4 bases; J trimming: 5 bases; junction bases outside the gene matches: 13. Germline V lookup: CDR1 SGHNT, CDR2 YYREEE (reference sequence). Here the CDR3 DNA reads TGTGCCAGCAGCAACCCTAGCGGATCTCGGGTAGATACGCAGTATTTT. Residues: CASSNPSGSRVDTQYF.

In its sample, this clone was seen once. J is TRBJ1-1 and V is TRBV2; D might be TRBD1 (5 bases). With 6 bases removed from V and 5 bases from J, the gap between germline ends came to 19 bases. The CDR3 runs 15 residues. Germline V lookup: CDR1 SNHLY, CDR2 FYNNEI. The CDR3: CASRLTSGGRTEAFF. The CDR3 bases are TGTGCCAGCAGGCTTACGAGTGGGGGGAGAACTGAAGCTTTCTTT. The whole variable domain, filled in from reference TRBV2 and TRBJ1-1, reads EPEVTQTPSHQVTQMGQEVILRCVPISNHLYFYWYRQILGQKVEFLVSFYNNEISEKSEIFDDQFSVERPDGSNFTLKIRSTKLEDSAMYFCASRLTSGGRTEAFFGQGTRLTVV.

This chain uses TRBV24-1 with TRBJ2-1; a possible D gene is TRBD1 (5 bases). Germline CDR1 KGHDR, CDR2 SFDVKD. Trimming pared 8 bases from V and 2 bases from J, leaving 9 bases between. The CDR3 length is 13 residues. CDR3 sequence: CATTQGAYNEQFF. Here the CDR3 DNA reads TGTGCCACCACCCAAGGGGCCTACAATGAGCAGTTCTTC.

This chain joins TRBV7-9 and TRBJ1-6; D gene uncertain. V was cut by 5 bases and J by 9 bases, with 20 bases left in between. Germline-derived CDR1 and CDR2 are SEHNR and FQNEAQ (reference sequence). The CDR3 runs to 16 residues. CDR3: CASSIGGRQFTSPLHF. The CDR3 DNA reads TGTGCCAGCAGCATAGGCGGGAGGCAGTTTACTTCACCCCTCCACTTT. Supplemented by reference TRBV7-9 and TRBJ1-6, the full variable domain reads DTGVSQNPRHKITKRGQNVTFRCDPISEHNRLYWYRQTLGQGPEFLTYFQNEAQLEKSRLLSDRFSAERPKGSFSTLEIQRTEQGDSAMYLCASSIGGRQFTSPLHFGNGTRLTVT.

This chain connects TRBV3-1 (or the pseudogene TRBV3-2) to TRBJ1-2; 11 bases map to TRBD1. This CDR3 is built from 15 residues. With V trimmed by 4 bases and J by 6 bases, 7 bases remained unmatched. CDR1 and CDR2 (germline): LGHDT, YNNKEL (reference sequence). CDR3 loop: CASSLRTGGADGYTF. CDR3 nucleotides: TGTGCCAGCAGCCTTCGGACAGGGGGCGCGGATGGCTACACCTTC.

The sample holds one count of this clone. V and J are TRBV2 and TRBJ2-1, with 13 nucleotides matching TRBD2. This CDR3 is 19 amino acids long. Germline CDR1 SNHLY, CDR2 FYNNEI. The ends lost 8 bases at V and 0 bases at J; junction bases unmatched: 13. The CDR3 sequence: CASSPPGTSGVLSYNEQFF. Written as DNA, the CDR3 is TGTGCCAGCTCACCCCCCGGGACTAGCGGGGTTCTCTCCTACAATGAGCAGTTCTTC.

The chain employs TRBV4-3 and TRBJ2-1; 8 nucleotides align to TRBD2. Trimming took 0 bases from V and 0 from J; bases not matched to a gene: 7. This CDR3 spans 18 amino acids. CDR1 and CDR2 from the germline V gene are LGHNA and YSLEER. The DNA of the CDR3 is TGCGCCAGCAGCCAAGAGACGGCGGGGGGATTCTCCTACAATGAGCAGTTCTTC. This encodes CASSQETAGGFSYNEQFF.

V gene TRBV7-2 combines with J gene TRBJ1-3; D unresolved. Trimming left V 1 base short and J 0 bases short, with 10 bases between. The V gene's germline CDR1 is SGHTA and CDR2 FQGNSA. The CDR3 sequence is 16 residues long. The CDR3 spells CASSLVGSLSGNTIYF. In nucleotides, the CDR3 is TGTGCCAGCAGCTTAGTGGGCAGCCTCTCTGGAAACACCATATATTTT.

The chain joins TRBV19 to TRBJ1-6; D is possibly TRBD1 (6 bases). Deletions cut 3 bases from V and 8 bases from J, with 14 bases between. CDR3 length equals 15 residues. The germline CDR1 and CDR2 sequences are LNHDA and SQIVND (reference sequence). In DNA form, the CDR3 reads TGTGCCAGTAGTATGAACAGGGCGGGAGATTCACCCCTCCACTTT. The encoded protein is CASSMNRAGDSPLHF.

V and J are TRBV5-8 and TRBJ1-1, with 7 bases that match TRBD1. The V gene end was trimmed by 1 base and the J gene end by 4 bases; junction bases not matched to a gene: 4. Germline V gives CDR1 SGHTS, CDR2 YDEGEE. The CDR3 spans 14 residues. As DNA, the CDR3 is TGTGCCAGCAGCTTGTCGGCAGGGGGCACTGAAGCTTTCTTT. Amino acids: CASSLSAGGTEAFF.

The J gene is TRBJ2-5, the V gene TRBV4-1; D not resolved. Germline V gene lookup returns CDR1 MGHRA and CDR2 YSYEKL. This CDR3 is built from 14 residues. The germline V and J ends were trimmed by 1 base and 3 bases, with 9 bases remaining between them. The CDR3 DNA follows: TGCGCCAGCAGCCAAGTGGCCACCAAAGAGACCCAGTACTTC. It yields the protein CASSQVATKETQYF.

The chain links TRBV7-2 to TRBJ2-1; D is unclear. The CDR3 loop spans 18 amino acids. The germline V and J ends were trimmed by 0 bases and 5 bases, with 20 bases remaining between them. CDR1 and CDR2 (germline): SGHTA, FQGNSA. The DNA for the CDR3 is TGTGCCAGCAGCTTAGCCACAATACCCGCTTTTGGCCACAATGAGCAGTTCTTC. Translating gives CASSLATIPAFGHNEQFF.

This rearrangement joins TRBV11-2 to TRBJ1-1; D remains ambiguous. Germline V gene data show CDR1 as SGHAT and CDR2 as FQNNGV. CDR3 length equals 13 residues. With 3 bases removed from V and 1 base from J, the gap between germline ends came to 6 bases. The CDR3 DNA is TGTGCCAGCAGCTTCGGGGAGAACACTGAAGCTTTCTTT. Translated: CASSFGENTEAFF.

This chain uses TRBV23-1 with TRBJ2-5, with a weak D call TRBD1 (6 bases). TRBV23-1 is reported as an ORF; its role is uncertain. CDR3 length: 15 residues. Deletions cut 4 bases from V and 5 bases from J, with 17 bases between. CDR3 in DNA: TGCGCCAGCAGTCCCAACGACAGGCCCCTGGAGACCCAGTACTTC. It codes for CASSPNDRPLETQYF.

The CDR3 DNA is TGTGCCTGGAGCTCGGGACAGGGAGCAGATACGCAGTATTTT. It is translated as CAWSSGQGADTQYF. The V and J genes are TRBV30 and TRBJ2-3, with 9 bases aligning to TRBD1. CDR1 is GTSNPN and CDR2 is SVGIG in the germline V gene (reference sequence). The CDR3 has 14 residues. V trimming: 3 bases; J trimming: 4 bases; junction bases outside the gene matches: 5.

The genes are TRBV6-5 and TRBJ2-7; 7 bases align to TRBD1. The CDR3 is made up of 16 amino acids. Germline V gene lookup returns CDR1 MNHEY and CDR2 SVGAGI. V lost 2 bases, J lost 4 bases, and 11 bases stayed unmatched. The CDR3 DNA is TGTGCCAGCAGTTACCGTCGACTCCCAGGGGGTTACGAGCAGTACTTC. This encodes CASSYRRLPGGYEQYF.

V usage is TRBV19 and J usage is TRBJ1-6; 8 positions agree with TRBD1. This CDR3 contains 16 residues. V was clipped by 4 bases and J by 5 bases; unmatched bases: 7. The V gene's germline CDR1 is LNHDA and CDR2 SQIVND (reference sequence). CDR3 bases: TGTGCCAGTAGTAGCTACCGGGACAGGAATAATTCACCCCTCCACTTT. As protein: CASSSYRDRNNSPLHF.

The rearrangement links TRBV3-1 (or the pseudogene TRBV3-2) to TRBJ1-1, with 11 nucleotides matching TRBD1. The CDR3 totals 14 residues. V gave up 3 bases and J gave up 6 bases; unmatched junction bases: 3. Germline lookup yields CDR1 LGHDT and CDR2 YNNKEL (reference sequence). CDR3 DNA: TGTGCCAGCAGCCACGGACAGGGGGCCCCTGAAGCTTTCTTT. Amino acids: CASSHGQGAPEAFF.

The rearrangement joins TRBV7-8 to TRBJ1-2, with TRBD1 identical over 10 bases. The ends lost 11 bases at V and 6 bases at J; junction bases unmatched: 3. Germline-derived CDR1 and CDR2 are SGHVS and FQNEAQ. This CDR3 comprises 11 residues. CDR3 in amino acids: CAATGGDGYTF. The CDR3 DNA reads as TGTGCCGCGACAGGGGGCGATGGCTACACCTTC.

The J gene is TRBJ2-7, the V gene TRBV12-3 or TRBV12-4, with D tentatively TRBD2 (6 bases). CDR3 length: 12 residues. The V end was cut by 7 bases, the J end by 6 bases, with 13 bases between. The CDR3 sequence: CASTLGGTEQYF. DNA of the CDR3: TGTGCCAGCACCCTCGGAGGGACCGAGCAGTACTTC.

This CDR3 reads CACGQFTAGNTIYF. CDR3 bases: TGTGCCTGTGGACAGTTTACTGCTGGAAACACCATATATTTT. The chain employs TRBV30 and TRBJ1-3, with D maybe TRBD1 (6 bases). V lost 6 bases and J lost 2, with 14 bases in between. The CDR3 totals 14 residues. Per the germline V gene, CDR1 is GTSNPN and CDR2 is SVGIG (reference sequence).

The V gene is TRBV9, the J gene TRBJ1-4, with a weak D call TRBD1 (6 bases). Trimming removed 4 bases from V and 8 bases from J, with 15 bases in between. The CDR3 has 14 residues. The V gene's germline CDR1 is SGDLS and CDR2 YYNGEE. Here the CDR3 reads CASSPGGAREKLFF. The CDR3 region has the DNA TGTGCCAGCAGCCCGGGGGGGGCTAGAGAAAAACTGTTTTTT.

The chain employs TRBV6-5 and TRBJ1-6, with D perhaps TRBD1 (6 bases). CDR1 is MNHEY and CDR2 is SVGAGI in the germline V gene. V lost 7 bases and J 9 bases, leaving 13 bases between the germline ends. The CDR3 consists of 13 residues. The chain's CDR3 is CASTTGDLSPLHF. The CDR3 DNA is TGTGCCAGCACGACAGGAGACCTTTCACCCCTCCACTTT.

V gene TRBV30 combines with J gene TRBJ1-6, with D hard to call. Trimming shortened V by 0 bases and J by 5 bases, and 11 bases separated the two germline ends. Germline V gene lookup returns CDR1 GTSNPN and CDR2 SVGIG (reference sequence). The CDR3 has 15 residues. The CDR3: CAWSVLRANNSPLHF. The CDR3 bases are TGTGCCTGGAGTGTCTTGCGGGCAAATAATTCACCCCTCCACTTT.

This clone has a handful of counts. This chain links TRBV20-1 with TRBJ1-2, with TRBD1 identical over 8 bases. The CDR3 consists of 11 residues. The trim removed 4 bases at V and 8 bases at J, leaving 3 bases unmatched. Per germline, CDR1 DFQATT and CDR2 SNEGSKA (reference sequence). The CDR3 nucleotides read TGCAGTGCTACAGGGGGCAAAGGCTACACCTTC. This codes for CSATGGKGYTF.

This clone was picked up one time. The J gene is TRBJ1-2, the V gene TRBV7-3; possible D gene TRBD1, 6 bases. V gave up 5 bases and J gave up 2 bases, with 21 bases separating them. CDR3 length equals 17 residues. CDR1 and CDR2 (germline): SGHTA, FQGTGA. The CDR3, as DNA: TGTGCCAGCAGCCCCAACGGGGGGCGCGGTTCAAACTATGGCTACACCTTC. It encodes CASSPNGGRGSNYGYTF.

CDR3 residues: CASSSLAGRITSTDTQYF. CDR3 bases: TGTGCCAGCAGCTCCTTAGCGGGGCGGATCACTAGCACAGATACGCAGTATTTT. The rearrangement joins TRBV11-2 to TRBJ2-3; TRBD2 matches 8 bases. Germline V lookup: CDR1 SGHAT, CDR2 FQNNGV. Losses at the gene ends were 4 bases for V and 0 bases for J; bases not matched to a gene: 12. This CDR3 spans 18 amino acids. The complete variable domain, with remaining parts taken from reference TRBV11-2 and TRBJ2-3, reads EAGVAQSPRYKIIEKRQSVAFWCNPISGHATLYWYQQILGQGPKLLIQFQNNGVVDDSQLPKDRFSAERLKGVDSTLKIQPAKLEDSAVYLCASSSLAGRITSTDTQYFGPGTRLTVL.